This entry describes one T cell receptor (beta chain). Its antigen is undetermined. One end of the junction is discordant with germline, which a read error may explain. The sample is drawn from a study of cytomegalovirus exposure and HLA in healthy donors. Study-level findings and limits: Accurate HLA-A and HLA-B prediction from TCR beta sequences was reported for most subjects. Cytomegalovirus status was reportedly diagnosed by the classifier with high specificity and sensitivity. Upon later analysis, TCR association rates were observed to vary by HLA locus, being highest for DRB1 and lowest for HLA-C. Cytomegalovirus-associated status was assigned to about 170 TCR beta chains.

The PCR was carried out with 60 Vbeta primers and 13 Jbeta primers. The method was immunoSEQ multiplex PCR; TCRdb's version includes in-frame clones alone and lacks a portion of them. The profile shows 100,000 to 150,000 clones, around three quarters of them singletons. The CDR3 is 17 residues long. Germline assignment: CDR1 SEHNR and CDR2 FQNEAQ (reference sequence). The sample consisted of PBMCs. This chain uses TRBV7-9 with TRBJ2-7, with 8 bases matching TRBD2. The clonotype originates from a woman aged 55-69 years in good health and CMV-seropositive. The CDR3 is CSSSPLLRSGSSYEQYF. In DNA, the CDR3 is TGTTCCAGCAGCCCCCTCTTACGGAGCGGGAGCTCCTACGAGCAGTACTTC.